The 20 T cell receptor beta chains listed next were all sequenced from one sample in a study of blood T cell repertoires in COVID-19. Clones were read by immunoSEQ multiplex PCR, and TCRdb kept only the in-frame ones, dropping some. The data contain over 350,000 clones, roughly 90% of them seen just once; the ten biggest clones take up 0.9% to 1%. The sample was PBMCs or T cells enriched from blood (not recorded which). These receptors came from a woman aged 25 to 39 with acute COVID-19.

The chain's CDR3 is CASTPAAGPYEQYF. In nucleotides, the CDR3 is TGTGCCAGCACCCCTGCAGCGGGTCCCTACGAGCAGTACTTC. The gene calls are TRBV6-5 and TRBJ2-7, with a weak D call TRBD2 (6 bases). V lost 7 bases and J lost 2, with 15 bases in between. The CDR3 runs to 14 residues. Germline CDR1 MNHEY, CDR2 SVGAGI.

The genes are TRBV2 and TRBJ2-2; 11 nucleotides align to TRBD2. The V gene end was trimmed by 5 bases and the J gene end by 4 bases; junction bases not matched to a gene: 6. The CDR3 spans 16 residues. Germline-derived CDR1 and CDR2 are SNHLY and FYNNEI. The CDR3 bases are TGTGCCAGCAGTCAGACTAGCGGGGACCGCACCGGGGAGCTGTTTTTT. It encodes CASSQTSGDRTGELFF.

This sequence joins TRBV14 and TRBJ1-2; D unresolved. CDR3 length equals 14 residues. CDR1 and CDR2 (germline): SGHDN, FVKESK. V dropped 4 bases and J dropped 6 bases, with 15 bases sitting between them. The CDR3 DNA reads as TGTGCCAGCAGCCGAAGGGAGGGAAGTCATGGCTACACCTTC. This translates into CASSRREGSHGYTF.

The chain couples TRBV7-2 to TRBJ2-7; D remains unclear. Deletions cut 0 bases from V and 6 bases from J, with 6 bases between. CDR3 length: 12 residues. The germline gives CDR1 SGHTA, CDR2 FQGNSA. The CDR3 sequence: CASSLAFSEQYF. The CDR3 DNA sequence: TGTGCCAGCAGCTTAGCGTTCAGCGAGCAGTACTTC.

This clone was picked up one time. The chain has TRBV6-4 and TRBJ1-2; 7 positions match TRBD1. Germline V CDR1 and CDR2: MRHNA, SNTAGT. The V gene end was trimmed by 6 bases and the J gene end by 0 bases; junction bases not matched to a gene: 7. The CDR3 extends over 15 amino acids. This CDR3 is CASSTWTGSNYGYTF. CDR3 in DNA: TGTGCCAGCAGCACGTGGACAGGTTCTAACTATGGCTACACCTTC.

The chain has TRBV3-1 (or the pseudogene TRBV3-2) and TRBJ1-2, with TRBD1 matching over 9 bases. The trim removed 1 base at V and 8 bases at J, leaving 5 bases unmatched. In germline, CDR1 is LGHDT, CDR2 YNNKEL (reference sequence). The CDR3 contains 14 residues. CDR3 DNA: TGTGCCAGCAGCCAAGGGACAGGGGCCAGCGGCTACACCTTC. It specifies CASSQGTGASGYTF.

This clone occurred a few times. The CDR3 protein is CASSPPSANYGYTF. The CDR3, as DNA: TGTGCCAGCTCACCCCCCTCAGCTAACTATGGCTACACCTTC. This chain uses TRBV18 with TRBJ1-2; D unresolved. Trimming shortened V by 3 bases and J by 0 bases, and 8 bases separated the two germline ends. Looked up from germline, CDR1 is KGHSH and CDR2 is LQKENI. The CDR3 length is 14 residues.

This sequence joins TRBV5-1 and TRBJ2-3; D ambiguous. Per germline, CDR1 SGHRS and CDR2 YFSETQ. Trimming removed 1 base from V and 0 bases from J, with 3 bases in between. The CDR3 has 13 residues. CDR3 protein: CASSLQSTDTQYF. CDR3 coding DNA: TGCGCCAGCAGCTTGCAGAGCACAGATACGCAGTATTTT.

J is TRBJ1-3 and V is TRBV18, with 10 positions matching TRBD1. Germline V gene sequence: CDR1 KGHSH, CDR2 LQKENI. Trimming took 5 bases from V and 0 from J; bases not matched to a gene: 10. The CDR3 totals 18 residues. DNA for the CDR3: TGTGCCAGCTCATTCAACCGGGACAGGGGCGTCTCTGGAAACACCATATATTTT. This codes for CASSFNRDRGVSGNTIYF.

The V gene is TRBV9, the J gene TRBJ2-2, with D maybe TRBD1 (5 bases). The CDR3 covers 17 residues. Trimming stripped 0 bases from V and 1 base from J, with 13 bases between. The germline V gene has CDR1 SGDLS and CDR2 YYNGEE. The CDR3 protein is CASSVVPRGRNTGELFF. CDR3 nucleotides: TGTGCCAGCAGCGTAGTCCCAAGGGGCAGGAACACCGGGGAGCTGTTTTTT. Drawing the rest from reference TRBV9 and TRBJ2-2, the complete variable domain is DSGVTQTPKHLITATGQRVTLRCSPRSGDLSVYWYQQSLDQGLQFLIQYYNGEERAKGNILERFSAQQFPDLHSELNLSSLELGDSALYFCASSVVPRGRNTGELFFGEGSRLTVL.

This chain joins TRBV27 and TRBJ1-5, with D perhaps TRBD1 (6 bases). The CDR3 has 14 residues. CDR1 is MNHEY, CDR2 SMNVEV, per germline (reference sequence). The V end was cut by 7 bases, the J end by 3 bases, with 13 bases between. In DNA, the CDR3 is TGTGCCAGCAATACAGGGCCTGCCAATCAGCCCCAGCATTTT. Translation gives CASNTGPANQPQHF.

The V gene is TRBV7-9, the J gene TRBJ2-7; D might be TRBD2 (5 bases). CDR1 and CDR2 (germline): SEHNR, FQNEAQ (reference sequence). The V and J ends lost 2 bases and 5 bases respectively, with 7 bases between them. This CDR3 is built from 12 residues. Written as DNA, the CDR3 is TGTGCCAGCAGCTTAACCGGGGACGAGCAGTACTTC. Protein: CASSLTGDEQYF.

The chain is built from TRBV11-2 and TRBJ2-1; 7 nucleotides line up with TRBD2. The CDR3 spans 13 residues. From germline, CDR1 is SGHAT and CDR2 FQNNGV. Losses at the gene ends were 7 bases for V and 8 bases for J; bases not matched to a gene: 8. CDR3 DNA: TGTGCCAGCACCAACCTCCGGGGGGATGAGCAGTTCTTC. Amino acid sequence: CASTNLRGDEQFF.

This sequence joins TRBV4-1 and TRBJ1-1; 7 bases match TRBD1. The CDR3 spans 18 residues. Germline CDR1 reads MGHRA; CDR2 reads YSYEKL. After removal of 0 bases from V and 2 bases from J, the junction contained 12 bases not matched to a gene. CDR3 protein: CASSQDQGRGNVNTEAFF. The CDR3 coding sequence is TGCGCCAGCAGCCAAGATCAGGGCAGGGGGAACGTTAACACTGAAGCTTTCTTT.

The chain has TRBV19 and TRBJ1-5, with TRBD1 matching 10 bases. The CDR3 sequence is 17 residues long. V shed 4 bases and J 11 bases; nucleotides not matched to a gene: 17. The germline V gene has CDR1 LNHDA and CDR2 SQIVND (reference sequence). CDR3 in amino acids: CASSTTLLRQGAEAQHF. As DNA, the CDR3 is TGTGCCAGTAGTACAACCTTACTTCGACAGGGGGCTGAGGCCCAGCATTTT.

The chain uses TRBV29-1 and TRBJ1-1; TRBD1 matches 7 bases. The CDR3 consists of 16 residues. V trimming: 1 base; J trimming: 7 bases; junction bases outside the gene matches: 15. Germline CDR1 is SQVTM and CDR2 is ANQGSEA. The CDR3 coding sequence is TGCAGCGTTGAAGCCCCACGACAGGGACGCTTTTTTGAAGCTTTCTTT. Its translation is CSVEAPRQGRFFEAFF.

The rearrangement links TRBV7-9 to TRBJ2-7; TRBD1 is a possible D gene (6 bases). Per the germline V gene, CDR1 is SEHNR and CDR2 is FQNEAQ (reference sequence). This CDR3 contains 14 residues. With 0 bases removed from V and 2 bases from J, the gap between germline ends came to 8 bases. CDR3 in DNA: TGTGCCAGCAGCTTAGCCCGGACAGCCTACGAGCAGTACTTC. Protein: CASSLARTAYEQYF.

In this sample, this clone turned up many times. This chain links TRBV4-3 with TRBJ2-1; 12 positions agree with TRBD2. This CDR3 is 19 amino acids long. V was clipped by 0 bases and J by 6 bases; unmatched bases: 12. CDR1 and CDR2 from the germline V gene are LGHNA and YSLEER. The CDR3 region is CASSQDVGLTSGGLNEQFF. As DNA, the CDR3 is TGCGCCAGCAGCCAAGATGTTGGGCTGACTAGCGGGGGTCTCAATGAGCAGTTCTTC.

CDR3 nucleotides: TGTGCCAGTAGTACCCGAAGCGGACAGGGAGGTTCACCCCTCCACTTT. This codes for CASSTRSGQGGSPLHF. The chain couples TRBV19 to TRBJ1-6; 8 nucleotides line up with TRBD1. The V segment lost 4 bases and the J segment 9 bases; nucleotides outside the gene matches: 11. The CDR3 loop spans 16 amino acids. CDR1 is LNHDA, CDR2 SQIVND, per germline (reference sequence).

J is TRBJ2-1 and V is TRBV10-3; possible D gene TRBD2, 5 bases. The length of the CDR3 is 16 residues. Trimming pared 8 bases from V and 4 bases from J, leaving 21 bases between. Germline V gene sequence: CDR1 ENHRY, CDR2 SYGVKD. CDR3 loop: CAISPGPSGQYNEQFF. The CDR3 region has the DNA TGTGCCATCTCTCCCGGCCCCAGCGGCCAATACAATGAGCAGTTCTTC.